This T cell receptor (beta chain) was sequenced for a study of a mutant IDH1 vaccine in newly diagnosed glioma. Study in general: First vaccine doses came 4-6 weeks after radiotherapy alone, or with temozolomide cycles. There were approximately 62% males and about 38% females among treated patients, whose mean age was about 40 years. Former treatment meant radiotherapy, temozolomide, or both; the majority had gotten both.

The method was immunoSEQ multiplex PCR; TCRdb's version includes in-frame clones alone and lacks a portion of them. The sample lists around 52,000 clones; 78% were seen once. Details on this clone: Its antigen remains unidentified.

Described time point: week 5, during vaccination. Doses comprised 300 ug of mutant IDH1 20-mer peptide each, plus topical imiquimod. In germline, CDR1 is SGHAT, CDR2 FQNNGV. V lost 5 bases, J lost 8 bases, and 9 bases stayed unmatched. CDR3 size: 16 residues. Study-level points and caveats: Researchers report vaccine-induced immune responses in 93.3% of patients.

The chain employs TRBV11-2 and TRBJ1-4; 12 bases are a match to TRBD1. This sequence originates from a middle-aged woman with glioma. The material was PBMCs, obtained from a glioma patient whose treatment included an IDH1 peptide vaccine. This chain's CDR3 is CASSRDRGRAGEKLFF. In DNA, the CDR3 is TGTGCCAGCAGCCGGGACAGGGGGCGCGCCGGAGAAAAACTGTTTTTT.